What follows are 25 T cell receptor beta chains derived from one specimen sequenced in a study of T cell repertoires in cytomegalovirus infection. TCRdb re-called the reads with MiXCR, one entry per CDR3 protein. The data hold 740,000 or so distinct CDR3 sequences, with 35% observed a single time. The sequenced sample was PBMCs. The origin of the receptors is a human donor in good health (CMV status not recorded). Some clones in this sample may be carry-over from other donors' samples.

The chain is built from TRBV7-9 and TRBJ1-2; D remains ambiguous. The germline V and J ends were trimmed by 1 base and 6 bases, with 9 bases remaining between them. Germline-derived CDR1 and CDR2 are SEHNR and FQNEAQ (reference sequence). This CDR3 is 13 amino acids long. This chain's CDR3 is CASSLDNTDGYTF. In nucleotides, the CDR3 is TGTGCCAGCAGCTTAGACAATACAGATGGCTACACCTTC.

This clonotype has more than one count but fewer than ten. This sequence joins TRBV4-1 and TRBJ1-1; maybe TRBD1 (5 bases). V was shortened by 3 bases and J by 1 base, with 18 bases between the two germline ends. Germline V gene sequence: CDR1 MGHRA, CDR2 YSYEKL. The CDR3 length is 17 residues. As DNA, the CDR3 is TGCGCCAGCAGCCAGGGCGTCAGGGTCCGCCCGAACACTGAAGCTTTCTTT. Amino acids: CASSQGVRVRPNTEAFF.

V and J are TRBV5-6 and TRBJ2-3; tentatively, D is TRBD2 (5 bases). Per germline, CDR1 SGHDT and CDR2 YYEEEE. The CDR3 has 16 amino acids. With 1 base removed from V and 0 bases from J, the gap between germline ends came to 12 bases. CDR3 nucleotide sequence: TGTGCCAGCAGCTTGCTAGCCGAGACTAGCACAGATACGCAGTATTTT. Translation: CASSLLAETSTDTQYF.

The chain recombines TRBV2 with TRBJ2-1, with 7 positions matching TRBD2. Per the germline V gene, CDR1 is SNHLY and CDR2 is FYNNEI. V dropped 0 bases and J dropped 0; count of bases not matched to a gene: 11. The CDR3 covers 19 residues. CDR3 sequence: CASSEAFLGGRFSYNEQFF. The CDR3 coding sequence is TGTGCCAGCAGTGAAGCGTTCCTAGGCGGGAGATTCTCCTACAATGAGCAGTTCTTC.

The sample holds a few counts of this clonotype. The chain has TRBV10-3 and TRBJ2-7, with D unresolved. The CDR3 runs to 14 residues. Between the trimmed V and J ends, which lost 5 bases and 5 bases, there was a span of 16 bases. Germline V gene data show CDR1 as ENHRY and CDR2 as SYGVKD. CDR3: CAISKDAFTDEQYF. CDR3 nucleotide sequence: TGTGCCATCAGTAAGGACGCTTTCACCGACGAGCAGTACTTC.

The genes are TRBV5-1 and TRBJ2-3, with a weak D call TRBD1 (5 bases). This CDR3 is 15 amino acids long. The V end lost 2 bases, the J end lost 1 base, and 11 bases lay between the germline ends. Germline-derived CDR1 and CDR2 are SGHRS and YFSETQ. CDR3 protein: CASSFNGQRTDTQYF. The CDR3, as DNA: TGCGCCAGCAGCTTCAACGGACAACGCACAGATACGCAGTATTTT.

This chain links TRBV5-1 with TRBJ2-7; D is uncertain. Germline V CDR1 and CDR2: SGHRS, YFSETQ. Trimming left V 0 bases short and J 1 base short, with 14 bases between. CDR3 size: 16 residues. CDR3 sequence: CASSLETGYLSYEQYF. The CDR3 coding sequence is TGCGCCAGCAGCTTGGAGACGGGCTACCTTTCCTACGAGCAGTACTTC.

The rearrangement links TRBV9 to TRBJ1-6; D is unresolved. V was shortened by 4 bases and J by 0 bases, with 11 bases between the two germline ends. The CDR3 consists of 16 residues. Germline V gene data show CDR1 as SGDLS and CDR2 as YYNGEE. For the CDR3, the DNA is TGTGCCAGCAGCCCCCGACCGAGCTCCTATAATTCACCCCTCCACTTT. Amino acids: CASSPRPSSYNSPLHF.

This clonotype occurred many times. This chain joins TRBV19 and TRBJ2-7, with 10 positions matching TRBD2. Germline CDR1 LNHDA, CDR2 SQIVND (reference sequence). The trim removed 4 bases at V and 3 bases at J, leaving 6 bases unmatched. This CDR3 has 15 amino acids. CDR3 loop: CASSKVLAGYYEQYF. DNA for the CDR3: TGTGCCAGTAGTAAGGTACTAGCGGGATACTACGAGCAGTACTTC.

This clonotype was seen at least ten times. The rearrangement joins TRBV7-2 to TRBJ1-2; 7 bases agree with TRBD1. V gave up 1 base and J gave up 4 bases; unmatched junction bases: 6. The CDR3 is 15 residues long. Per germline, CDR1 SGHTA and CDR2 FQGNSA. This chain's CDR3 is CASSLGAGGSYGYTF. For the CDR3, the DNA is TGTGCCAGCAGCTTAGGGGCAGGGGGGAGCTATGGCTACACCTTC.

This rearrangement joins TRBV5-6 to TRBJ2-7, with D perhaps matching TRBD2 (5 bases). Trimming pared 4 bases from V and 0 bases from J, leaving 14 bases between. CDR1 is SGHDT, CDR2 YYEEEE, per germline. The CDR3 consists of 15 residues. The CDR3 DNA sequence: TGTGCCAGCAGCGTGGAGGCGGAAATCTCCTACGAGCAGTACTTC. Translated: CASSVEAEISYEQYF.

This clonotype was recorded a few times. The V gene is TRBV7-2, the J gene TRBJ1-2, with D hard to call. The CDR3 loop spans 12 amino acids. V was trimmed by 4 bases and J by 8 bases, leaving 11 bases between them. In germline, CDR1 is SGHTA, CDR2 FQGNSA. The CDR3, as DNA: TGTGCCAGCAGCTCGTCTGGTTGGGGCTACACCTTC. It specifies CASSSSGWGYTF.

V and J are TRBV20-1 and TRBJ2-1, with D tentatively TRBD2 (6 bases). The CDR3 runs to 17 residues. The V end lost 0 bases, the J end lost 0 bases, and 15 bases lay between the germline ends. The V gene's germline CDR1 is DFQATT and CDR2 SNEGSKA (reference sequence). The CDR3 spells CSARDQLAALSYNEQFF. The CDR3 region has the DNA TGCAGTGCTAGAGACCAATTAGCGGCGCTCTCCTACAATGAGCAGTTCTTC.

This clonotype has a handful of counts. The chain employs TRBV7-9 and TRBJ1-1; 7 bases are a match to TRBD1. Germline V lookup: CDR1 SEHNR, CDR2 FQNEAQ (reference sequence). V was pared by 5 bases and J by 0 bases, with 12 bases of the junction left unmatched. This CDR3 region has 17 residues. The CDR3 here is CASSRQGLSSLNTEAFF. Written as DNA, the CDR3 is TGTGCCAGCAGCCGACAGGGTCTGAGTTCTTTGAACACTGAAGCTTTCTTT.

V is TRBV7-9 and J is TRBJ2-6; the match to TRBD2 covers 10 bases. Germline V gene sequence: CDR1 SEHNR, CDR2 FQNEAQ (reference sequence). Trimming removed 3 bases from V and 7 bases from J; junction bases left unmatched: 6. CDR3 length equals 16 residues. CDR3 nucleotide sequence: TGTGCCAGCAGCTTCATCCGGACTAGCGGAGCCAACGTCCTGACTTTC. Translating it yields CASSFIRTSGANVLTF.

This clonotype was recorded many times. The genes are TRBV7-2 and TRBJ1-4; TRBD1 matches at 8 bases. V shed 5 bases and J 4 bases; nucleotides not matched to a gene: 6. This CDR3 has 15 residues. The germline CDR1 and CDR2 sequences are SGHTA and FQGNSA. CDR3 DNA sequence: TGTGCCAGCAGCCCAACTGGACAGGGTAATGAAAAACTGTTTTTT. As protein: CASSPTGQGNEKLFF.

This chain uses TRBV20-1 with TRBJ2-7, with 12 positions matching TRBD2. Germline CDR1 is DFQATT and CDR2 is SNEGSKA (reference sequence). The V gene end was trimmed by 7 bases and the J gene end by 6 bases; junction bases not matched to a gene: 7. This CDR3 is 13 amino acids long. CDR3 sequence (DNA): TGCAGTGTCCCGACTAGCGGGAGAGGCGAGCAGTACTTC. Translated: CSVPTSGRGEQYF.

This clonotype was counted many times. The chain employs TRBV7-6 and TRBJ2-7, with 12 bases that match TRBD2. The CDR3 contains 14 residues. The V gene's germline CDR1 is SGHVS and CDR2 FNYEAQ. J gave up 7 bases and V 6 bases, and 7 bases lay outside the gene matches. CDR3 DNA: TGTGCCAGCAGGCGACTAGCGGGAGTGGGAGAGCAGTACTTC. Its translation: CASRRLAGVGEQYF.

Only a few counts were recorded for this clonotype. The rearrangement uses TRBV7-8 and TRBJ1-2; D gene uncertain. Germline V gene sequence: CDR1 SGHVS, CDR2 FQNEAQ. V dropped 1 base and J dropped 2 bases, with 8 bases sitting between them. The CDR3 runs to 14 residues. CDR3 nucleotides: TGTGCCAGCAGCTTAGGTGCAGTAAACTATGGCTACACCTTC. It encodes CASSLGAVNYGYTF. The whole variable domain, remainder taken from reference TRBV7-8 and TRBJ1-2, is GAGVSQSPRYKVAKRGQDVALRCDPISGHVSLFWYQQALGQGPEFLTYFQNEAQLDKSGLPSDRFFAERPEGSVSTLKIQRTQQEDSAVYLCASSLGAVNYGYTFGSGTRLTVV.

The CDR3 DNA is TGTGCCAGCAGTTCGGGTGACTATGGCTACACCTTC. It is translated as CASSSGDYGYTF. The chain recombines TRBV6-6 with TRBJ1-2, with D unresolved. Deletions cut 4 bases from V and 3 bases from J, with 6 bases between. CDR3 length equals 12 residues. Germline values: CDR1 MNHNY, CDR2 SVGAGI (reference sequence).

This chain connects TRBV19 to TRBJ2-3; TRBD2 matches at 7 bases. Germline assignment: CDR1 LNHDA and CDR2 SQIVND (reference sequence). V was clipped by 6 bases and J by 2 bases; unmatched bases: 11. The CDR3 covers 16 residues. CDR3 sequence reads: CASSRLRDYITDTQYF. CDR3 DNA: TGTGCCAGTAGCCGACTCCGGGACTACATCACAGATACGCAGTATTTT.

In this sample, this clonotype turned up a few times. The chain recombines TRBV28 with TRBJ1-1; tentative D call: TRBD1 (5 bases). The V gene's germline CDR1 is MDHEN and CDR2 SYDVKM. The CDR3 sequence is 11 residues long. Trimming pared 1 base from V and 8 bases from J, leaving 5 bases between. CDR3 nucleotides: TGTGCCAGCAGTTTATACAGGGAAGCTTTCTTT. Translation gives CASSLYREAFF.

This clonotype was detected a few times. The chain recombines TRBV10-3 with TRBJ1-3, with TRBD1 as a possible D gene (5 bases). The V end was cut by 2 bases, the J end by 2 bases, with 10 bases between. This CDR3 has 15 amino acids. CDR1 and CDR2 from the germline V gene are ENHRY and SYGVKD. The CDR3 DNA follows: TGTGCCATCAGTGAGACGGGGACTACTGGAAACACCATATATTTT. Translating it yields CAISETGTTGNTIYF.

About this clonotype itself: This may be a read error, as it is one base from a much larger clone. This chain joins TRBV7-6 and TRBJ1-4; D uncertain. V dropped 6 bases and J dropped 0 bases, with 17 bases sitting between them. The CDR3 loop spans 17 amino acids. Germline-derived CDR1 and CDR2 are SGHVS and FNYEAQ. In nucleotides, the CDR3 is TGTGCCAGCAGGTTAAACGCCGGGGTTGCAACTAATGAAAAACTGTTTTTT. Protein: CASRLNAGVATNEKLFF.

This clonotype was counted a few times. The chain recombines TRBV5-1 with TRBJ2-6; 10 nucleotides agree with TRBD1. CDR1 is SGHRS, CDR2 YFSETQ, per germline. CDR3 length: 19 residues. The V and J ends lost 0 bases and 4 bases, in that order; junction bases with no gene match: 10. The CDR3 DNA follows: TGCGCCAGCAGCTTGGAGGGGGGGACAGGGGCATCCGGGGCCAACGTCCTGACTTTC. It translates to CASSLEGGTGASGANVLTF.